The 31 T cell receptor beta chains below were found in one sample sequenced in a study of early T cells in non-severe SARS-CoV-2 infection (TCRdb year 2021). To prepare the library, 5' RACE was applied. The sample was run on a NextSeq 500. In-frame beta chains were kept once TCRdb had trimmed the public reads at Q25 with fastp and called clones with MiXCR. All rows with the same CDR3 protein become a single entry with the most common DNA and genes. The sample table records around 40,000 distinct CDR3 sequences; roughly 6% of these occur just once. 5% to 6.5% of the sample is taken by the ten largest. The specimen sequenced was whole blood. These receptors were collected from an adult who was a healthcare worker with PCR-confirmed SARS-CoV-2 infection or an uninfected control (not recorded which).

This clonotype was observed many times. The genes are TRBV6-1 and TRBJ2-7, with 10 nucleotides matching TRBD2. The germline gives CDR1 MNHNS, CDR2 SASEGT. The CDR3 has 15 residues. V shed 2 bases and J 6 bases; nucleotides not matched to a gene: 7. The CDR3 coding sequence is TGTGCCAGCAGTGAACTAGCGGGAGCACCCCGCGAGCAGTACTTC. This encodes CASSELAGAPREQYF.

This clonotype was observed many times. The chain joins TRBV15 to TRBJ2-1, with D perhaps being TRBD1 or TRBD2 (6 bases each). Germline V gene data show CDR1 as LNHNV and CDR2 as YYDKDF (reference sequence). CDR3 size: 13 residues. The V gene lost 5 bases and the J gene lost 7 bases, with 12 bases spanning the gap. For the CDR3, the DNA is TGTGCCACCAGCTCTCGGAGGGGGAATGAGCAGTTCTTC. It is translated as CATSSRRGNEQFF.

This clonotype was counted many times. The V and J genes are TRBV6-2 or TRBV6-3 and TRBJ2-5, with D maybe TRBD2 (6 bases). Trimming stripped 4 bases from V and 0 bases from J, with 15 bases between. Per the germline V gene, CDR1 is MNHEY and CDR2 is SVGEGT. The CDR3 runs 16 residues. The CDR3 sequence is CASSLWAGLYQETQYF. Written as DNA, the CDR3 is TGTGCCAGCAGTTTATGGGCGGGACTGTACCAAGAGACCCAGTACTTC.

This clonotype has a count of ten or more. The chain recombines TRBV12-3 or TRBV12-4 with TRBJ2-5, with D perhaps matching TRBD1 (6 bases). V lost 4 bases, J lost 5 bases, and 20 bases lay in between. This CDR3 spans 16 amino acids. In DNA, the CDR3 is TGTGCCAGCAGTTCGATTCTAGGGGGATATAGGGAGACCCAGTACTTC. This gives the protein CASSSILGGYRETQYF.

This clonotype was seen repeatedly, ten times or more. This chain joins TRBV18 and TRBJ1-5; TRBD1 aligns across 7 bases. Losses at the gene ends were 3 bases for V and 4 bases for J; bases not matched to a gene: 3. Germline V gives CDR1 KGHSH, CDR2 LQKENI. The CDR3 consists of 14 residues. The CDR3 DNA follows: TGTGCCAGCTCACCTACAGGGGCTAATCAGCCCCAGCATTTT. Its protein is CASSPTGANQPQHF.

Many counts were recorded for this clonotype. The chain recombines TRBV12-3 or TRBV12-4 with TRBJ2-1, with D possibly TRBD1 on 5 matching bases. V was clipped by 6 bases and J by 7 bases, with 7 bases between them. The CDR3 spans 11 residues. CDR3 amino acids: CASRGANEQFF. The CDR3 DNA reads TGTGCCAGCAGAGGGGCGAATGAGCAGTTCTTC.

The count of this clonotype is one. The V call is TRBV12-3 or TRBV12-4, the J call TRBJ1-1; perhaps TRBD1 as D (6 bases). Trimming removed 6 bases at V and 8 bases at J, with 10 bases between. This CDR3 is 11 amino acids long. The CDR3 coding sequence is TGTGCCAGCAGAAGGAGGGGGGAAGCTTTCTTT. As protein: CASRRRGEAFF.

This clonotype occurred a few times. The rearrangement links TRBV16 to TRBJ2-1, with a tentative D call TRBD2 (6 bases). Trimming removed 0 bases at V and 7 bases at J, with 10 bases between. In germline, CDR1 is KGHSY, CDR2 FQNENV. There are 14 residues in the CDR3. This CDR3 reads CASSQSAGGNEQFF. The CDR3 DNA sequence: TGTGCCAGCAGCCAATCGGCCGGGGGAAATGAGCAGTTCTTC.

This clonotype appeared many times. The chain carries TRBV4-1 and TRBJ2-3, with unresolved D. Trimming removed 1 base from V and 4 bases from J, with 18 bases in between. The germline V gene encodes CDR1 MGHRA and CDR2 YSYEKL. CDR3 length: 17 residues. The CDR3: CASSQVGRRRRADTQYF. The CDR3, as DNA: TGCGCCAGCAGCCAAGTCGGACGCCGCCGACGTGCAGATACGCAGTATTTT.

This clonotype has at least ten counts. This rearrangement joins TRBV7-8 to TRBJ2-1, with TRBD2 matching over 8 bases. V shed 5 bases, J shed 0 bases, and the junction held 3 bases outside the gene matches. This CDR3 spans 15 amino acids. Germline lookup yields CDR1 SGHVS and CDR2 FQNEAQ. The CDR3 coding sequence is TGTGCCAGCAGCCCCCGGGAGGGCTCCTACAATGAGCAGTTCTTC. Residues: CASSPREGSYNEQFF. The complete variable domain, with remaining parts taken from reference TRBV7-8 and TRBJ2-1, reads GAGVSQSPRYKVAKRGQDVALRCDPISGHVSLFWYQQALGQGPEFLTYFQNEAQLDKSGLPSDRFFAERPEGSVSTLKIQRTQQEDSAVYLCASSPREGSYNEQFFGPGTRLTVL.

The gene calls are TRBV12-3 or TRBV12-4 and TRBJ2-2; 7 positions agree with TRBD1. The CDR3 runs to 14 residues. V lost 10 bases, J lost 7 bases, and 12 bases stayed unmatched. The CDR3 sequence is CANSLQGKGGELFF. CDR3 sequence (DNA): TGTGCCAACAGCCTACAGGGGAAGGGCGGGGAGCTGTTTTTT.

This clonotype was observed a handful of times. This chain links TRBV7-2 with TRBJ2-1; TRBD2 matches at 12 bases. Trimming removed 3 bases from V and 7 bases from J; junction bases left unmatched: 7. CDR1 is SGHTA and CDR2 is FQGNSA in the germline V gene. The CDR3 totals 16 residues. CDR3 amino acids: CASSLASGRANNEQFF. CDR3 coding DNA: TGTGCCAGCAGCTTGGCTAGCGGGAGGGCCAATAATGAGCAGTTCTTC.

The genes are TRBV7-2 and TRBJ2-7; D is possibly TRBD1 or TRBD2 (5 bases each). The germline V gene has CDR1 SGHTA and CDR2 FQGNSA. V was shortened by 3 bases and J by 0 bases, with 9 bases between the two germline ends. CDR3 length: 14 amino acids. The CDR3 is CASSFGGTSYEQYF. The CDR3 DNA is TGTGCCAGCAGCTTTGGGGGAACCTCCTACGAGCAGTACTTC.

This clonotype was observed a few times. The chain is built from TRBV7-6 and TRBJ2-5, with 7 bases identical to TRBD1. The CDR3 is 13 amino acids. V trimming: 4 bases; J trimming: 5 bases; junction bases outside the gene matches: 4. Germline CDR1 SGHVS, CDR2 FNYEAQ. DNA for the CDR3: TGTGCCAGCAGCTCGGACAGGATTGAGACCCAGTACTTC. This translates into CASSSDRIETQYF.

The chain joins TRBV28 to TRBJ2-5, with D perhaps assigned TRBD1 or TRBD2 (5 bases each). Germline V gene data show CDR1 as MDHEN and CDR2 as SYDVKM. This CDR3 is built from 14 residues. The V end lost 4 bases, the J end lost 2 bases, and 11 bases lay between the germline ends. Here the CDR3 reads CASSSQDSQETQYF. The DNA of the CDR3 is TGTGCCAGCAGTTCACAGGACTCACAAGAGACCCAGTACTTC.

This clonotype was picked up a small number of times. The chain combines TRBV10-3 with TRBJ2-1; D tentatively reads TRBD1 or TRBD2 (5 bases each). The CDR3 contains 12 residues. Germline CDR1 ENHRY, CDR2 SYGVKD. The germline V and J ends were trimmed by 7 bases and 6 bases, with 10 bases remaining between them. The CDR3 DNA is TGTGCCATCATGGGACGGGCCAATGAGCAGTTCTTC. Translated, it gives CAIMGRANEQFF.

Ten or more counts support this clonotype. The rearrangement links TRBV5-4 to TRBJ1-4; the D is unclear. Germline V gene data show CDR1 as SGHNT and CDR2 as YYREEE (reference sequence). Trimming removed 4 bases from V and 2 bases from J, with 12 bases in between. This CDR3 region has 15 residues. The CDR3 bases are TGTGCCAGCAGCCCTGGTGGGGTGACTAATGAAAAACTGTTTTTT. Translating gives CASSPGGVTNEKLFF. The variable domain in full, with the rest retrieved from reference TRBV5-4 and TRBJ1-4, is ETGVTQSPTHLIKTRGQQVTLRCSSQSGHNTVSWYQQALGQGPQFIFQYYREEENGRGNFPPRFSGLQFPNYSSELNVNALELDDSALYLCASSPGGVTNEKLFFGSGTQLSVL.

The gene calls are TRBV28 and TRBJ2-7, with 8 bases aligning to TRBD2. The V segment lost 6 bases and the J segment 5 bases; nucleotides outside the gene matches: 9. This CDR3 is built from 14 residues. Germline V gene lookup returns CDR1 MDHEN and CDR2 SYDVKM. The CDR3 loop is CASSPHGGVNEQYF. In DNA, the CDR3 is TGTGCCAGCAGCCCCCACGGGGGGGTAAACGAGCAGTACTTC.

In regard to this clonotype: A read error may explain this, as a much larger clone is one base away. The V call is TRBV5-5, the J call TRBJ2-4; D not resolved. This CDR3 has 14 amino acids. Trimming pared 1 base from V and 5 bases from J, leaving 10 bases between. Germline V CDR1 and CDR2: SGHKS, YYEKEE (reference sequence). CDR3 region: CASSLSLRENIQYF. DNA of the CDR3: TGTGCCAGCAGCTTGTCCTTAAGGGAAAACATTCAGTACTTC.

This clonotype has more than one count but fewer than ten. The gene calls are TRBV4-1 and TRBJ2-3, with 16 bases that match TRBD2. CDR1 and CDR2 from the germline V gene are MGHRA and YSYEKL. The CDR3 length is 19 residues. V shed 3 bases, J shed 4 bases, and the junction held 10 bases outside the gene matches. CDR3 region: CASSHPGLAGGPLADTQYF. DNA of the CDR3: TGCGCCAGCAGCCACCCGGGACTAGCGGGAGGGCCTTTGGCAGATACGCAGTATTTT.

This clonotype has ten or more counts. V and J are TRBV7-2 and TRBJ2-7; no reliable D call. The germline V and J ends were trimmed by 1 base and 5 bases, with 15 bases remaining between them. The V gene's germline CDR1 is SGHTA and CDR2 FQGNSA. The CDR3 length is 15 residues. CDR3: CASSLVAGRADEQYF. Written as DNA, the CDR3 is TGTGCCAGCAGCTTAGTCGCAGGACGGGCCGACGAGCAGTACTTC.

The sample holds many counts of this clonotype. CDR3 region: CASSLNWEGNYGYTF. DNA of the CDR3: TGTGCCAGCAGCTTGAACTGGGAGGGTAACTATGGCTACACCTTC. The rearrangement links TRBV5-6 to TRBJ1-2, with D unresolved. This CDR3 has 15 residues. The germline V gene has CDR1 SGHDT and CDR2 YYEEEE. Between the trimmed V and J ends, which lost 1 base and 1 base, there was a span of 11 bases.

V usage is TRBV6-5 and J usage is TRBJ2-1; unclear D gene. Germline V gene data show CDR1 as MNHEY and CDR2 as SVGAGI. The V gene lost 5 bases and the J gene lost 7 bases, with 15 bases spanning the gap. The CDR3 contains 14 residues. The CDR3: CASSTPPPVNEQFF. The CDR3 nucleotides are TGTGCCAGCAGTACACCTCCACCGGTTAATGAGCAGTTCTTC.

This clonotype was detected a few times. The chain joins TRBV4-1 to TRBJ2-1; TRBD1 is a possible D gene (5 bases). The CDR3 is 16 amino acids. V lost 0 bases and J 10 bases, leaving 19 bases between the germline ends. CDR1 and CDR2 (germline): MGHRA, YSYEKL. DNA for the CDR3: TGCGCCAGCAGCCAAGACCGGACAAGGACGTCCAAGGAGCAGTTCTTC. Protein product: CASSQDRTRTSKEQFF.

This clonotype showed up just a few times. The V call is TRBV29-1, the J call TRBJ2-1; tentative D call: TRBD1 (6 bases). The CDR3 is 12 amino acids. Germline CDR1 SQVTM, CDR2 ANQGSEA. V was pared by 3 bases and J by 7 bases, with 10 bases between. CDR3 in DNA: TGCAGCGTTGACAGGGGTGGGAATGAGCAGTTCTTC. This gives the protein CSVDRGGNEQFF.

This clonotype was seen many times. The V and J genes are TRBV4-3 and TRBJ2-6; D unresolved. Germline values: CDR1 LGHNA, CDR2 YSLEER. V was trimmed by 0 bases and J by 4 bases, leaving 7 bases between them. The CDR3 runs 15 residues. The CDR3 reads CASSQEWTGANVLTF. In DNA, the CDR3 is TGCGCCAGCAGCCAAGAGTGGACCGGGGCCAACGTCCTGACTTTC.

At least ten counts were recorded for this clonotype. The J gene is TRBJ2-3, the V gene TRBV9, with a weak D call TRBD2 (5 bases). This CDR3 is built from 15 residues. Germline lookup yields CDR1 SGDLS and CDR2 YYNGEE. Deletions cut 0 bases from V and 1 base from J, with 9 bases between. CDR3 coding DNA: TGTGCCAGCAGCGTAGATGTTAGCGGCACAGATACGCAGTATTTT. It encodes CASSVDVSGTDTQYF. Full variable domain (missing parts from reference TRBV9 and TRBJ2-3): DSGVTQTPKHLITATGQRVTLRCSPRSGDLSVYWYQQSLDQGLQFLIQYYNGEERAKGNILERFSAQQFPDLHSELNLSSLELGDSALYFCASSVDVSGTDTQYFGPGTRLTVL.

The V call is TRBV5-1, the J call TRBJ2-2; 8 positions match TRBD2. V trimming: 3 bases; J trimming: 2 bases; junction bases outside the gene matches: 3. Germline V gene lookup returns CDR1 SGHRS and CDR2 YFSETQ. This CDR3 has 15 residues. Written as DNA, the CDR3 is TGCGCCAGCAGCTCAGGACTAGCCAACACCGGGGAGCTGTTTTTT. This codes for CASSSGLANTGELFF.

There are a few counts of this clonotype. This chain connects TRBV20-1 to TRBJ1-2; D possibly corresponds to TRBD1 (5 bases). Trimming cost V 6 bases and J 5 bases, with 13 bases left between them. The CDR3 has 12 residues. Germline CDR1 and CDR2: DFQATT and SNEGSKA (reference sequence). This CDR3 reads CSAPGPAYGYTF. As DNA, the CDR3 is TGCAGTGCCCCGGGGCCTGCTTATGGCTACACCTTC.

This clonotype was recorded many times. V usage is TRBV5-1 and J usage is TRBJ2-7, with 9 nucleotides matching TRBD2. The V gene's germline CDR1 is SGHRS and CDR2 YFSETQ. This CDR3 is 13 amino acids long. V lost 8 bases, J lost 3 bases, and 6 bases stayed unmatched. Here the CDR3 DNA reads TGCGCCAGAATAGCGGGAGACGGCTACGAGCAGTACTTC. Protein: CARIAGDGYEQYF.

This clonotype was observed many times. The rearrangement links TRBV19 to TRBJ1-5; D is ambiguous. Trimming shortened V by 7 bases and J by 6 bases, and 13 bases separated the two germline ends. This CDR3 is built from 13 residues. Germline CDR1 is LNHDA and CDR2 is SQIVND (reference sequence). CDR3: CASTRRVAQPQHF. DNA for the CDR3: TGTGCCAGTACCAGGAGGGTGGCTCAGCCCCAGCATTTT.